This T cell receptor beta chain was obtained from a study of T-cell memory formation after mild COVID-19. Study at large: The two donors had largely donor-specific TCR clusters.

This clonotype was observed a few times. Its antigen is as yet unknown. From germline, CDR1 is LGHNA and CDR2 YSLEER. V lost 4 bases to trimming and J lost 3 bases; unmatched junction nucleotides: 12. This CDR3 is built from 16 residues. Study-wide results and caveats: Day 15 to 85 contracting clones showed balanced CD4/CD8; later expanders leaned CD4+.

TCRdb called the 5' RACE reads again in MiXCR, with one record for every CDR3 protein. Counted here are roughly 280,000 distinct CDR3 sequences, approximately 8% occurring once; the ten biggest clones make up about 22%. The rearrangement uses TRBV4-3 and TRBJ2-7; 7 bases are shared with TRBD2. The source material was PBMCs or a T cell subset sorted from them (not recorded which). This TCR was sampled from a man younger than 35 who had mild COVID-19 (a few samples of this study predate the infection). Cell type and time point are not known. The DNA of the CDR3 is TGCGCCAGCAGCCGGGGTCGAGCGGGAACCTTCTACGAGCAGTACTTC. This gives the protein CASSRGRAGTFYEQYF.